This TCR beta chain was profiled in a study of low-dose radiotherapy and immunotherapy resistance in tumors. Whole-study context: The fractionation for Cohort 1 was 0.5 Gy per fraction every 2 weeks, totaling 6.5 Gy.

Time point described: after trial treatment. Treatment reported: LDRT plus nivolumab, ipilimumab, low-dose cyclophosphamide and aspirin (RACIN trial). In the RACIN dose-escalation trial, donors got nivolumab plus ipilimumab with aspirin, cyclophosphamide and radiotherapy. cDNA synthesis used a TRAV/TRBV-specific primer set for both chains. Both a constant-region primer and a V-primer adapter served to amplify TCRs across approximately 19 PCR cycles. TCRdb re-derived calls from the reads in MiXCR, one entry per CDR3 protein. The repertoire holds approximately 46,000 distinct CDR3 sequences, with 25% as singletons. Material: PBMCs, obtained after low-dose radiotherapy plus immunotherapy. This receptor was obtained from a male donor with prostate cancer.

The CDR3 DNA sequence: TGCGCCAGCAGCTCGGGACTAGCGGAAGAGACCCAGTACTTC. This codes for CASSSGLAEETQYF. The rearrangement links TRBV5-1 to TRBJ2-5, with 11 bases identical to TRBD2. Germline V lookup: CDR1 SGHRS, CDR2 YFSETQ. This CDR3 region has 14 residues. V was clipped by 3 bases and J by 3 bases; unmatched bases: 1.